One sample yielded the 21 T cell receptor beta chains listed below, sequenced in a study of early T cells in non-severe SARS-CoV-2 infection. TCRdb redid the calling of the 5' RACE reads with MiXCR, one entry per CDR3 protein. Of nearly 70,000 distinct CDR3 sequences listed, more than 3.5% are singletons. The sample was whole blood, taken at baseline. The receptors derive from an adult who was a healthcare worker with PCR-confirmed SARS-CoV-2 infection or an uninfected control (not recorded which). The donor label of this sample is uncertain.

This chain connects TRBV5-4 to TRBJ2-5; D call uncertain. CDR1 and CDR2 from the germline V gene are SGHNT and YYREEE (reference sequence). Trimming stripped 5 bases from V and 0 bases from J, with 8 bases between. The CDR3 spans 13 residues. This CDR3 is CASRIIYQETQYF. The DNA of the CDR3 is TGTGCCAGCAGAATAATCTACCAAGAGACCCAGTACTTC.

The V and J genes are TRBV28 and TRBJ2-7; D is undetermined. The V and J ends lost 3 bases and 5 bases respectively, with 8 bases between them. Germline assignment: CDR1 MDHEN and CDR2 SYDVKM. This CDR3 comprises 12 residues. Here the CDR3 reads CASSFRRHEQYF. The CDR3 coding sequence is TGTGCCAGCAGTTTCAGAAGGCACGAGCAGTACTTC.

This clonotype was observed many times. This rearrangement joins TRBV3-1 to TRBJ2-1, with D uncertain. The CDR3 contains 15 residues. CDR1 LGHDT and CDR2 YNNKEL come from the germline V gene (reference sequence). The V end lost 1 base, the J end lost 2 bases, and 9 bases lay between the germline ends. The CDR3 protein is CASSQVAGAYNEQFF. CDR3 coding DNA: TGTGCCAGCAGCCAAGTGGCCGGAGCCTACAATGAGCAGTTCTTC.

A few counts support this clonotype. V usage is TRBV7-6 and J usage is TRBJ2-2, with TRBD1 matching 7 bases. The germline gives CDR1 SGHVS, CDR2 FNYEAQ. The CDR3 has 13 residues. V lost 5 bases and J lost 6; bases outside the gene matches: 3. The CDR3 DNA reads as TGTGCCAGCAGCGAAGACAGGGCCGGGGAGCTGTTTTTT. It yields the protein CASSEDRAGELFF.

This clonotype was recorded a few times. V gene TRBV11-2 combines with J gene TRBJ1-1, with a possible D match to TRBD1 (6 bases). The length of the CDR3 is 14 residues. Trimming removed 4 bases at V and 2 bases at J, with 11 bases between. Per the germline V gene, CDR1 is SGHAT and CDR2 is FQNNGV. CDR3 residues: CASSSSGQNTEAFF. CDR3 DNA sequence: TGTGCCAGCAGCTCTTCGGGACAAAACACTGAAGCTTTCTTT.

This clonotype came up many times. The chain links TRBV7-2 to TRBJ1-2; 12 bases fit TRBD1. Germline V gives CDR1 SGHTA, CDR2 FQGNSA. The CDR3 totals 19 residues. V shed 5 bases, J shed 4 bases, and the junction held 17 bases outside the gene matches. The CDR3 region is CASSLPVRDRGPDSYGYTF. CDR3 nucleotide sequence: TGTGCCAGCAGCCTCCCGGTCCGGGACAGGGGGCCTGACAGCTATGGCTACACCTTC. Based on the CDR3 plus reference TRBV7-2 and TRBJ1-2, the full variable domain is GAGVSQSPSNKVTEKGKDVELRCDPISGHTALYWYRQSLGQGLEFLIYFQGNSAPDKSGLPSDRFSAERTGGSVSTLTIQRTQQEDSAVYLCASSLPVRDRGPDSYGYTFGSGTRLTVV.

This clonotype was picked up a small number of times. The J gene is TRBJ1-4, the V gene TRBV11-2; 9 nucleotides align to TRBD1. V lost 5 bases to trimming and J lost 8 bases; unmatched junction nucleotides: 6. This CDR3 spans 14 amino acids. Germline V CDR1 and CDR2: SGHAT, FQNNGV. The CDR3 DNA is TGTGCCAGCAGCGCAACAGGGGGCTTAGAAAAACTGTTTTTT. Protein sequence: CASSATGGLEKLFF.

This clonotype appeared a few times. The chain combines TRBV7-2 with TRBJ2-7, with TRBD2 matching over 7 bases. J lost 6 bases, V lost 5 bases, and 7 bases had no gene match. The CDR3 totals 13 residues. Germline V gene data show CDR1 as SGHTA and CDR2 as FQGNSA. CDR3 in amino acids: CASSRQLALEQYF. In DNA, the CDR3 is TGTGCCAGCAGCCGACAACTAGCGCTCGAGCAGTACTTC.

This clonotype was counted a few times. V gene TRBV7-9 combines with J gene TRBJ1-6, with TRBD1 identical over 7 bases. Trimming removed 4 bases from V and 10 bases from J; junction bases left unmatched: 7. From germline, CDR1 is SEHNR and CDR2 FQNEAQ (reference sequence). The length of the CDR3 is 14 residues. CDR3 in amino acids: CASSSYRGGSPLHF. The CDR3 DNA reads TGTGCCAGCAGCTCCTACAGGGGAGGGTCACCCCTCCACTTT.

CDR3 in amino acids: CSVEEGQANKNIQYF. The CDR3 DNA follows: TGCAGCGTTGAAGAGGGACAGGCTAACAAAAACATTCAGTACTTC. V is TRBV29-1 and J is TRBJ2-4; 8 bases align to TRBD1. The CDR3 is 15 amino acids. The germline V gene encodes CDR1 SQVTM and CDR2 ANQGSEA. Trimming took 0 bases from V and 3 from J; bases not matched to a gene: 4.

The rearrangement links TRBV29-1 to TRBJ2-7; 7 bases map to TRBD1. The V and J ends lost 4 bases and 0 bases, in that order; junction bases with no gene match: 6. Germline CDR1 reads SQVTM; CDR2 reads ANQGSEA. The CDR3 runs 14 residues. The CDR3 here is CSVAPGQFSYEQYF. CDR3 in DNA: TGCAGCGTTGCCCCGGGACAGTTCTCCTACGAGCAGTACTTC.

Here the CDR3 DNA reads TGTGCCAGCAGCCCCTGGGGACAGGCCCTGATAGATACGCAGTATTTT. The encoded protein is CASSPWGQALIDTQYF. The J gene is TRBJ2-3, the V gene TRBV7-2; 8 bases are a match to TRBD1. CDR3 length: 16 residues. V shed 5 bases, J shed 5 bases, and the junction held 12 bases outside the gene matches. Germline-derived CDR1 and CDR2 are SGHTA and FQGNSA.

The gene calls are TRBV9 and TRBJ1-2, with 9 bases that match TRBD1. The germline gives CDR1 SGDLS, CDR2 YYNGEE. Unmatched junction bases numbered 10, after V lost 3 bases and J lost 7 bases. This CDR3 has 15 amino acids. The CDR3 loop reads CASSALQGARAGYTF. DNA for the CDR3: TGTGCCAGCAGCGCTTTACAGGGGGCGCGGGCTGGCTACACCTTC.

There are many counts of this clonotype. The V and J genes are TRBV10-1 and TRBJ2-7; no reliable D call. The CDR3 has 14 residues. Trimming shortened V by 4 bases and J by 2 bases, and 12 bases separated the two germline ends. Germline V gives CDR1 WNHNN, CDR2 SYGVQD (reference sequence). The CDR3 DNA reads TGCGCCAGCAGTGCTGTGACGAGACCCTACGAGCAGTACTTC. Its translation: CASSAVTRPYEQYF.

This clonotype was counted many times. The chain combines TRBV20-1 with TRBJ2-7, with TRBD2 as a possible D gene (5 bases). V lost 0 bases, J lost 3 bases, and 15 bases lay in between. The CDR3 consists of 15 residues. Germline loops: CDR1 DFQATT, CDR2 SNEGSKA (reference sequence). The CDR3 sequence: CSARDPNRGLYEQYF. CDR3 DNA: TGCAGTGCTAGAGATCCAAATAGAGGACTCTACGAGCAGTACTTC.

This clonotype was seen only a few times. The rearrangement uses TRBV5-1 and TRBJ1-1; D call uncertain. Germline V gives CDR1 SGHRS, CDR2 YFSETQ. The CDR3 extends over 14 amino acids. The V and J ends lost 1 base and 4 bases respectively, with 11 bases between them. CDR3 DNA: TGCGCCAGCAGCTTGTCGGCCAGGAGCACTGAAGCTTTCTTT. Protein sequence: CASSLSARSTEAFF. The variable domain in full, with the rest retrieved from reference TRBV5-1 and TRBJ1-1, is KAGVTQTPRYLIKTRGQQVTLSCSPISGHRSVSWYQQTPGQGLQFLFEYFSETQRNKGNFPGRFSGRQFSNSRSEMNVSTLELGDSALYLCASSLSARSTEAFFGQGTRLTVV.

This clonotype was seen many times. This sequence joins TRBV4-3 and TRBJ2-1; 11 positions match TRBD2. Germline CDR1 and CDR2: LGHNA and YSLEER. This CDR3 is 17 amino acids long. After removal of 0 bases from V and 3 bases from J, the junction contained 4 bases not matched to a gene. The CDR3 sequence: CASSQDIAGGDYNEQFF. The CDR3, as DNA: TGCGCCAGCAGCCAAGATATAGCGGGGGGGGACTACAATGAGCAGTTCTTC.

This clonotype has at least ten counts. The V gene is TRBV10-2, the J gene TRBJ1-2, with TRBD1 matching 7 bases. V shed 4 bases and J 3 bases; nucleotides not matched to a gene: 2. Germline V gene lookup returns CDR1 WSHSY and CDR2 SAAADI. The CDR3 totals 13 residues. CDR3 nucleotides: TGCGCCAGCAGTGGTCAGGGGGACTATGGCTACACCTTC. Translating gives CASSGQGDYGYTF.

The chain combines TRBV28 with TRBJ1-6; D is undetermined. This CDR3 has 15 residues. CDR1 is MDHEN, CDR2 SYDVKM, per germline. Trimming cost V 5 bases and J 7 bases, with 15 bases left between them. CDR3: CASSPPEGGNSPLHF. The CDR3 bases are TGTGCCAGCAGTCCGCCGGAAGGTGGCAATTCACCCCTCCACTTT.

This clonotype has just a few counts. CDR3 protein: CASRHIRGLGGSTDTQYF. The DNA for the CDR3 is TGTGCCAGCAGACATATTCGAGGACTAGGAGGGAGCACAGATACGCAGTATTTT. V usage is TRBV28 and J usage is TRBJ2-3, with 7 bases matching TRBD2. CDR3 length: 18 residues. J lost 0 bases, V lost 6 bases, and 15 bases had no gene match. The V gene's germline CDR1 is MDHEN and CDR2 SYDVKM. The complete variable domain, with remaining parts taken from reference TRBV28 and TRBJ2-3, reads DVKVTQSSRYLVKRTGEKVFLECVQDMDHENMFWYRQDPGLGLRLIYFSYDVKMKEKGDIPEGYSVSREKKERFSLILESASTNQTSMYLCASRHIRGLGGSTDTQYFGPGTRLTVL.

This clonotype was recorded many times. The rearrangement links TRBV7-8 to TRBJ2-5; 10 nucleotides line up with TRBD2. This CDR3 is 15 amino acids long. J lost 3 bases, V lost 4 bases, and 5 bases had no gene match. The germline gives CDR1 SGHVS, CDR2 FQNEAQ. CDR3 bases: TGTGCCAGCAGCTATAGACTAGCGGGTAAAGAGACCCAGTACTTC. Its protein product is CASSYRLAGKETQYF.